This T cell receptor beta chain was recovered during a study of blood T cells in healthy people across ages. Germline CDR1 and CDR2: SGHVS and FNYEAQ. The CDR3 contains 18 residues. The junction had 13 bases not matched to a gene; V was cut back by 5 bases and J by 4 bases. The second PCR ran roughly 7 to 11 cycles with a sample-barcoded 5' primer and J-beta primers. TCRdb reanalysed the 5' RACE reads using MiXCR and keeps one entry per CDR3 protein. The profile shows over a million distinct CDR3 sequences, approximately 59% of them singletons. V usage is TRBV7-6 and J usage is TRBJ2-3; 12 bases agree with TRBD2. Sequenced: blood. The clonotype was recovered from a man in his late teens or twenties in good health. The CDR3 coding sequence is TGTGCCAGCAGCGATGCCTCAGGGACTAGCGGGCCATCAGATACGCAGTATTTT. Residues: CASSDASGTSGPSDTQYF.